This paragraph covers one TCR beta chain sequence. The antigen it recognizes is unknown. No quality values exist for individual bases; no much larger clone is one base distant. Participants in the prospective study were aged roughly 18 to 100 years, lived in over 20 United States geographic areas, and enrolled through a virtual design. In the prospective study, cohorts were assigned on the basis of participant-reported clinical history obtained from a screening survey and a study questionnaire. In the prospective study, whole blood, serum and a nasopharyngeal or oropharyngeal swab were collected from each participant by mobile phlebotomists. Over an approximately two-month period, participants in the prospective study had the option of providing additional blood draws and questionnaires. Blood samples from the prospective study were shipped frozen or at room temperature prior to DNA extraction. This specimen comes from a study of blood T cell repertoires in COVID-19 (TCRdb year 2020). Concerning the study at large: Collaborator samples came from the United States, Italy and Spain and covered acute and convalescent phases of COVID-19. The prospective study material was composed of cDNA or gDNA derived from T cells, B-cell-depleted T cells, or PBMCs. Subjects who had been exposed to COVID-19, were actively infected with it, or had recovered from it provided the deeply sampled blood TCRbeta repertoires that made up the dataset. The repertoires were released in a freely available public database meant as a resource for research on the immune response to SARS-CoV-2. Samples were obtained from the ongoing ImmuneRACE study (first 160 participants) and from about 1,300 subjects provided by 6 global collaborators. Nearly every sample came with metadata listing a de-identified subject ID, COVID-19 status, age in years and sex. Where available, HLA class I and class II types were taken from metadata supplied by the sample provider and were not determined by assay-based typing. Summary of the overall study and its limitations: The quantity of clinical and demographic metadata differed by source and by participant and was supplied without curation.

V lost 5 bases and J lost 4 bases, and the count of bases not matched to a germline gene is 12. CDR1 and CDR2 were assigned from the germline V gene as SGHRS and YFSETQ. The CDR3 spans 16 residues, from the cysteine through the phenylalanine. Left in the record is the CDR3 DNA by itself, 48 bases read in frame from the first base. TCRbeta CDR3 regions were amplified from genomic DNA by means of the immunoSEQ Assay, a bias-controlled multiplex PCR. As for how the authors treated the data: Nucleated cell counts per sample were estimated from amplification of reference gene primers within the assay. Sequence reads were collapsed and filtered to measure the absolute abundance of every unique TCRbeta CDR3 rearrangement. For each sample, productive Simpson clonality was calculated as the square root of Simpson's diversity index over productive rearrangements. This immuneACCESS table, as held by TCRdb, lists in-frame sequences with V and J called but not all clones. Of the missing ones, under half trace to an unresolved V gene in checked studies; the others have no known cause. V and J calls and clone size are as listed in that table; D and trimming were resolved from the DNA. The sample contains about 360,000 clones, roughly 86% of them found a single time. Roughly 2% of the sample goes to the ten largest clones.

The sequence was obtained from a woman aged 40 to 49 with acute COVID-19. The sample taken for sequencing was PBMCs or T cells enriched from blood (not recorded which). The chain was built from TRBV5-1 and TRBJ2-7, and 10 junction bases match TRBD1. The sequenced DNA: TGCGCCAGCAGTTCGGGACAGGGGTCAGCCCCTTACGAGCAGTACTTC. The resulting protein is CASSSGQGSAPYEQYF.